The next 17 T cell receptor beta chains were all read from a single sample in a study of shared clonotypes between healthy human individuals. The method was immunoSEQ multiplex PCR; TCRdb's version includes in-frame clones alone and lacks a portion of them. Here the sample spans about 2.4 million clones, 93% being singletons. What was sequenced was naive CD4+ T cells from PBMCs. Noted subset: CD45RA+ positively selected. These receptors all come from a man between 18 and 29 years old in good health. Some clones in this sample may be carry-over from other donors' samples.

The rearrangement links TRBV27 to TRBJ1-5; D call uncertain. The CDR3 covers 13 residues. V lost 3 bases to trimming and J lost 7 bases, with 10 bases between them. CDR1 is MNHEY and CDR2 is SMNVEV in the germline V gene (reference sequence). CDR3 sequence reads: CASSFQNRQPQHF. Here the CDR3 DNA reads TGTGCCAGCAGTTTCCAAAATAGACAGCCCCAGCATTTT.

V usage is TRBV11-3 and J usage is TRBJ2-5; 8 bases are a match to TRBD2. CDR1 is SGHNT and CDR2 is YENEEA in the germline V gene. V lost 3 bases, J lost 5 bases, and 8 bases stayed unmatched. The CDR3 spans 15 residues. CDR3 sequence reads: CASSLSGGPVETQYF. CDR3 sequence (DNA): TGTGCCAGCAGCTTGTCGGGAGGGCCGGTGGAGACCCAGTACTTC.

This sequence joins TRBV4-2 and TRBJ2-7, with D unresolved. The V and J ends lost 0 bases and 6 bases respectively, with 6 bases between them. The CDR3 loop spans 12 amino acids. In germline, CDR1 is LGHNA, CDR2 YNFKEQ. CDR3 bases: TGTGCCAGCAGCCAAGATCCCGCCGAGCAGTACTTC. This codes for CASSQDPAEQYF.

The rearrangement uses TRBV29-1 and TRBJ2-1; 9 nucleotides match TRBD2. V trimming: 4 bases; J trimming: 9 bases; junction bases outside the gene matches: 10. Germline V gives CDR1 SQVTM, CDR2 ANQGSEA. The CDR3 spans 14 residues. The CDR3: CSVVLAGRYGEQFF. For the CDR3, the DNA is TGCAGCGTTGTTCTAGCGGGAAGGTATGGTGAGCAGTTCTTC.

The J gene is TRBJ1-2, the V gene TRBV28; maybe TRBD1 (6 bases). The germline V and J ends were trimmed by 5 bases and 7 bases, with 14 bases remaining between them. Germline V gives CDR1 MDHEN, CDR2 SYDVKM. The CDR3 covers 13 residues. CDR3 coding DNA: TGTGCCAGCAGTCCCCAGGGGATCGGTGGCTACACCTTC. It codes for CASSPQGIGGYTF.

The chain is built from TRBV5-1 and TRBJ2-1, with 8 positions matching TRBD2. The V gene end was trimmed by 1 base and the J gene end by 3 bases; junction bases not matched to a gene: 6. The germline gives CDR1 SGHRS, CDR2 YFSETQ. This CDR3 region has 16 residues. CDR3 sequence reads: CASSLMPGTSYNEQFF. For the CDR3, the DNA is TGCGCCAGCAGCTTGATGCCCGGGACTAGCTACAATGAGCAGTTCTTC.

The CDR3 is CASSLDIRYGYTF. The CDR3 bases are TGCGCCAGCAGCTTGGATATACGGTATGGCTACACCTTC. This chain connects TRBV5-1 to TRBJ1-2; no definite D call. Germline CDR1 is SGHRS and CDR2 is YFSETQ. Trimming took 0 bases from V and 5 from J, leaving 8 bases between them. This CDR3 has 13 amino acids.

This clone has only a few counts. The chain is built from TRBV5-4 and TRBJ2-7; TRBD2 is a possible D gene (6 bases). The germline gives CDR1 SGHNT, CDR2 YYREEE (reference sequence). The CDR3 is made up of 14 amino acids. Trimming removed 5 bases at V and 3 bases at J, with 15 bases between. The CDR3 here is CASRRGTGSYEQYF. In nucleotides, the CDR3 is TGTGCCAGCAGACGCGGGACGGGGAGCTACGAGCAGTACTTC.

V and J are TRBV11-2 and TRBJ2-5, with a tentative D call TRBD1 (5 bases). The J call may be wrong; the DNA end is better matched by TRBJ2-7. The CDR3 covers 17 residues. The germline CDR1 and CDR2 sequences are SGHAT and FQNNGV. The CDR3: CASSSVGQLTATYEQYF. The CDR3 nucleotides are TGTGCCAGCAGCTCCGTGGGGCAGTTAACGGCTACCTACGAGCAGTACTTC.

V is TRBV2 and J is TRBJ2-1; D unclear. The CDR3 consists of 12 residues. Trimming took 1 base from V and 9 from J, leaving 7 bases between them. CDR1 is SNHLY, CDR2 FYNNEI, per germline. In DNA, the CDR3 is TGTGCCAGCAGTGAAGTTGGGGTTGAGCAGTTCTTC. Amino acid sequence: CASSEVGVEQFF. Together with reference TRBV2 and TRBJ2-1, the CDR3 gives the full variable domain: EPEVTQTPSHQVTQMGQEVILRCVPISNHLYFYWYRQILGQKVEFLVSFYNNEISEKSEIFDDQFSVERPDGSNFTLKIRSTKLEDSAMYFCASSEVGVEQFFGPGTRLTVL.

The rearrangement links TRBV7-3 to TRBJ1-2; D unclear. Between the trimmed V and J ends, which lost 5 bases and 7 bases, there was a span of 14 bases. Per germline, CDR1 SGHTA and CDR2 FQGTGA. This CDR3 has 13 residues. The CDR3 protein is CASSPAADGGYTF. In DNA form, the CDR3 reads TGTGCCAGCAGCCCGGCGGCAGACGGTGGCTACACCTTC.

The chain recombines TRBV6-5 with TRBJ2-7; D is ambiguous. V was trimmed by 5 bases and J by 3 bases, leaving 11 bases between them. Looked up from germline, CDR1 is MNHEY and CDR2 is SVGAGI. CDR3 size: 13 residues. CDR3 protein: CASSPGSGYEQYF. In DNA form, the CDR3 reads TGTGCCAGCAGTCCGGGCTCAGGCTACGAGCAGTACTTC.

This sequence joins TRBV5-4 and TRBJ2-1, with D maybe TRBD1 (6 bases). The CDR3 has 14 amino acids. Germline-derived CDR1 and CDR2 are SGHNT and YYREEE (reference sequence). Trimming left V 4 bases short and J 3 bases short, with 11 bases between. In nucleotides, the CDR3 is TGTGCCAGCAGCCGGACAGTCAGCTACAATGAGCAGTTCTTC. Protein: CASSRTVSYNEQFF.

The J gene is TRBJ1-2, the V gene TRBV4-3; weak D call: TRBD1 (6 bases). The V and J ends lost 0 bases and 0 bases respectively, with 14 bases between them. CDR3 length: 17 residues. The germline V gene has CDR1 LGHNA and CDR2 YSLEER. Written as DNA, the CDR3 is TGCGCCAGCAGCCAAGAGGGGGCAGGGACGACTAACTATGGCTACACCTTC. It encodes CASSQEGAGTTNYGYTF.

The J gene is TRBJ2-7, the V gene TRBV28; the D call may be TRBD1 or TRBD2 (5 bases each). This CDR3 region has 13 residues. V shed 7 bases and J shed 2 bases, with 12 bases lying between them. Germline CDR1 and CDR2: MDHEN and SYDVKM. The chain's CDR3 is CASIRDGPYEQYF. The CDR3 DNA is TGTGCCAGCATCCGGGACGGCCCCTACGAGCAGTACTTC.

The chain joins TRBV6-6 to TRBJ2-2; possible D gene TRBD2, 6 bases. The V and J ends lost 3 bases and 5 bases respectively, with 13 bases between them. The germline V gene has CDR1 MNHNY and CDR2 SVGAGI (reference sequence). The CDR3 is 15 amino acids. The CDR3 nucleotides read TGTGCCAGCAGTTATCCTTACCGGGGGACCGGGGAGCTGTTTTTT. It encodes CASSYPYRGTGELFF.

This rearrangement joins TRBV28 to TRBJ1-6, with 7 bases fitting TRBD1. Germline CDR1 MDHEN, CDR2 SYDVKM. The V and J ends lost 3 bases and 9 bases, in that order; junction bases with no gene match: 17. The CDR3 extends over 18 amino acids. CDR3 DNA sequence: TGTGCCAGCAGTTTTATGGGCCCGGGAGACAGGGTTGCTTCACCCCTCCACTTT. Translating it yields CASSFMGPGDRVASPLHF.